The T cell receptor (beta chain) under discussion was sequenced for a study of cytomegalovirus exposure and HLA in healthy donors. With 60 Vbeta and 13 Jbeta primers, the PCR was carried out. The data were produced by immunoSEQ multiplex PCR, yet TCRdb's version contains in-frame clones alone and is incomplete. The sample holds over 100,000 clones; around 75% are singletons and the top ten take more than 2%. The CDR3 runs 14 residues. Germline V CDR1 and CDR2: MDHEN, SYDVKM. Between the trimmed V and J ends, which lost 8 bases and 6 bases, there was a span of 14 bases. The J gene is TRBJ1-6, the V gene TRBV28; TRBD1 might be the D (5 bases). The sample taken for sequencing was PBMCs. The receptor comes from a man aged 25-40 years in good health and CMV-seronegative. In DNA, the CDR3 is TGTGCCAGCCTACCGGGACTGATTAATTCACCCCTCCACTTT. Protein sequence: CASLPGLINSPLHF.